This T cell receptor (beta chain) was found in a study of monozygotic twins with inflammatory bowel disease. The CDR3 covers 11 residues. Germline values: CDR1 SEHNR, CDR2 FQNEAQ (reference sequence). Collection of a roughly 2.5 ml blood sample took place per donor. Broader study findings: Diversity of TCRbeta measured by inverse Simpson was lower in IBD patients than in healthy co-twins. Versus healthy twins, IBD patients showed fewer clonotypes shared with others, especially with disease activity.

Generation of cDNA took place in eight separate reactions per sample. TCRdb derives one entry per CDR3 protein from the 5' RACE reads, leaving out DNA. Seen in this sample are over 100,000 distinct CDR3 sequences; the ten most common clones hold 9.5% to 15%. Of note for this clonotype: The target antigen is unknown.

This receptor was obtained from a human donor with ulcerative colitis or Crohn's disease, or a healthy co-twin of an affected twin (not recorded which). Source material: blood. The chain uses TRBV7-9 and TRBJ2-7. The CDR3 spells CASSLAPKQYF.